Here is one T cell receptor beta chain with its context. In the original processing: Amplification with reference gene primers provided the estimates of nucleated cell counts. Produced via immunoSEQ multiplex PCR; TCRdb's table is partial and in-frame only. D and trimming come from the DNA, and the V and J calls and clone size come from that table. The sample yields some 30,000 clones, roughly nine tenths seen once. The data stem from a study of blood T cell repertoires in COVID-19. Background on the study: Researchers got acute and convalescent COVID-19 samples from the United States, Italy and Spain.

CDR1 and CDR2 (germline): LGHNA, YSLEER. CDR3 length: 16 residues. Trimming took off 1 base at V and 0 bases at J, with 10 bases between the two ends. The sample was peripheral blood. The rearrangement uses TRBV4-3 and TRBJ1-3; D gene uncertain. The source is a man in his 70s with active COVID-19. The CDR3 is CASSQVAGSSGNTIYF. In DNA, the CDR3 is TGCGCCAGCAGCCAAGTTGCAGGCTCCTCTGGAAACACCATATATTTT.